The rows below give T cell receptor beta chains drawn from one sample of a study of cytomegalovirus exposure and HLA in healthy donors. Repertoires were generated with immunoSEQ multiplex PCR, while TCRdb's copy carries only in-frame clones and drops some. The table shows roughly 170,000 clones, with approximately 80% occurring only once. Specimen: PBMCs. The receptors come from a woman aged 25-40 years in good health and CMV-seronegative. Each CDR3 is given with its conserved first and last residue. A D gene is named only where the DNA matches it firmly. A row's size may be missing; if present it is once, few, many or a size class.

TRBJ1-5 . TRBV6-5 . CASSWTVDQPQHF TGTGCCAGCAGTTGGACAGTCGATCAGCCCCAGCATTTT
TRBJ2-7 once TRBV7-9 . CASSLRGSYEQYF TGTGCCAGCAGCTTACGAGGGTCCTACGAGCAGTACTTC
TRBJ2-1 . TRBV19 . CASSRSRIGSYNEQFF TGTGCCAGTAGTCGTTCTAGAATTGGGTCCTACAATGAGCAGTTCTTC
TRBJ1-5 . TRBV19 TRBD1 CASSDGTGGVQPQHF TGTGCCAGTAGTGACGGGACAGGGGGTGTTCAGCCCCAGCATTTT
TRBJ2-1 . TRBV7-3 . CASSFGGSGSIYEQFF TGTGCCAGCAGCTTCGGGGGATCGGGAAGTATCTATGAGCAGTTCTTC
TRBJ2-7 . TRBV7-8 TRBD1 CASSAQGTGGNEQYF TGTGCCAGCAGCGCCCAGGGGACAGGGGGGAACGAGCAGTACTTC
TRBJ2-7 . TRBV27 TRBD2 CASSFTDGTSMYEQYF TGCGCCAGCAGTTTCACGGACGGGACTAGTATGTACGAGCAGTACTTC
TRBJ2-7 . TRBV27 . CASSSLGQGYYEQYF TGTGCCAGCAGTAGCCTCGGGCAGGGTTATTACGAGCAGTACTTC
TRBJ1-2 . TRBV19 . CASSMVGANYGYTF TGTGCCAGTAGTATGGTCGGGGCTAACTATGGCTACACCTTC
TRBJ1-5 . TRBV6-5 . CASSSPVQPQHF TGTGCCAGCAGTTCACCAGTACAGCCCCAGCATTTT
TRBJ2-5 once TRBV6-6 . CASSSLAYETQYF TGTGCCAGCAGTTCTCTAGCCTACGAGACCCAGTACTTC
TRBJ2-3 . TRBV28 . CASSLPITDTQYF TGTGCCAGCAGTCTACCGATCACAGATACGCAGTATTTT
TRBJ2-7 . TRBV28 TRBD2 CASSLRTRAYEQYF TGTGCCAGCAGTCTCCGGACTAGAGCCTACGAGCAGTACTTC
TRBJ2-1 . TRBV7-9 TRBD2 CASSLGGLGYNEQFF TGTGCCAGCAGCTTAGGGGGACTAGGTTACAATGAGCAGTTCTTC
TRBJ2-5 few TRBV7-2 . CASSLVGFQETQYF TGTGCCAGCAGCTTAGTTGGCTTCCAAGAGACCCAGTACTTC
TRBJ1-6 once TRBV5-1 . CASSLESGDSPLHF TGCGCCAGCAGCTTGGAGTCAGGGGATTCACCCCTCCACTTT
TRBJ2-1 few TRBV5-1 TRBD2 CASSLERGTSYNEQFF TGCGCCAGCAGCTTGGAGCGGGGGACCTCCTACAATGAGCAGTTCTTC